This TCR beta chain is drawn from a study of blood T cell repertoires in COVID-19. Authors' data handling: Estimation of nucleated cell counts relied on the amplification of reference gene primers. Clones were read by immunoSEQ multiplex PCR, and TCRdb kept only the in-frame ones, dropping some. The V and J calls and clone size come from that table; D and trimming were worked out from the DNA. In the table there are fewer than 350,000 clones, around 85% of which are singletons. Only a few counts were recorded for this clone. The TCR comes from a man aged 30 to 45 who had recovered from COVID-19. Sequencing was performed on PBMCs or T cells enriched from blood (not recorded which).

The CDR3: CASSLTGVGYGGYTF. The CDR3 DNA is TGTGCCAGCAGCCTTACCGGGGTAGGCTACGGGGGCTACACCTTC. The V and J genes are TRBV7-9 and TRBJ1-2; D is unresolved. From germline, CDR1 is SEHNR and CDR2 FQNEAQ (reference sequence). The length of the CDR3 is 15 residues. Between the trimmed V and J ends, which lost 5 bases and 8 bases, there was a span of 21 bases. Supplemented by reference TRBV7-9 and TRBJ1-2, the full variable domain reads DTGVSQNPRHKITKRGQNVTFRCDPISEHNRLYWYRQTLGQGPEFLTYFQNEAQLEKSRLLSDRFSAERPKGSFSTLEIQRTEQGDSAMYLCASSLTGVGYGGYTFGSGTRLTVV.